Listed below are T cell receptor beta chains from one sample, sequenced in a study of post-analysis software for immune sequencing data. TCRdb processed the PCR reads anew with MiXCR; each CDR3 protein has one entry. The sample contains 450,000 to 700,000 distinct CDR3 sequences, 44% of which appear only once. The sample consisted of blood. Every receptor here comes from a girl aged 5 to 17 with multiple sclerosis. The conserved cysteine and the conserved F or W are not part of the CDR3 here. D genes are given only for firm matches.

j_gene: TRBJ2-7
v_gene: TRBV12-3/TRBV12-4
d_gene: .
CDR3aa: ASRVGWDMSYEQY

j_gene: TRBJ2-7
v_gene: TRBV9
d_gene: .
CDR3aa: ARQICHDEQY

j_gene: TRBJ2-5
v_gene: TRBV20-1
d_gene: TRBD2
CDR3aa: SVAGGETQY

j_gene: TRBJ2-5
v_gene: TRBV7-9
d_gene: .
CDR3aa: ASSRIQGRETQY

j_gene: TRBJ2-4
v_gene: TRBV4-1
d_gene: .
CDR3aa: ASTPQENQKNIQY

j_gene: TRBJ1-6
v_gene: TRBV6-1
d_gene: .
CDR3aa: ASSPGVNSPLH

j_gene: TRBJ2-7
v_gene: TRBV12-3/TRBV12-4
d_gene: .
CDR3aa: ASSFDPSRGYEQY

j_gene: TRBJ1-2
v_gene: TRBV9
d_gene: .
CDR3aa: ASSESGGLNYGYT

j_gene: TRBJ2-1
v_gene: TRBV10-3
d_gene: .
CDR3aa: AIIRTPGEVGEQF

j_gene: TRBJ2-1
v_gene: TRBV5-1
d_gene: .
CDR3aa: ASSLGGGPYNEQF

j_gene: TRBJ2-1
v_gene: TRBV12-3/TRBV12-4
d_gene: .
CDR3aa: ASTERGGGGEQF

j_gene: TRBJ1-4
v_gene: TRBV18
d_gene: TRBD1
CDR3aa: ASSPGLGTGGEKLF

j_gene: TRBJ2-7
v_gene: TRBV20-1
d_gene: TRBD1
CDR3aa: SAGRGQGAQQY

j_gene: TRBJ2-7
v_gene: TRBV4-1
d_gene: TRBD2
CDR3aa: ASSQDAMNREGSYEQY

j_gene: TRBJ1-1
v_gene: TRBV6-5
d_gene: .
CDR3aa: ASSNREWEVNEAF

j_gene: TRBJ2-1
v_gene: TRBV4-2
d_gene: TRBD2
CDR3aa: ASSGGVAGGRNEQF

j_gene: TRBJ2-2
v_gene: TRBV10-3
d_gene: .
CDR3aa: AIRWDRNTGELF

j_gene: TRBJ2-1
v_gene: TRBV29-1
d_gene: TRBD1
CDR3aa: SVQTGQGGNEQF

j_gene: TRBJ2-3
v_gene: TRBV20-1
d_gene: .
CDR3aa: SLGQSTDTQY

j_gene: TRBJ1-2
v_gene: TRBV5-1
d_gene: TRBD1
CDR3aa: ASSRDRGTYGYT

j_gene: TRBJ1-4
v_gene: TRBV12-3/TRBV12-4
d_gene: .
CDR3aa: ASRQTATNEKLF

j_gene: TRBJ1-5
v_gene: TRBV10-3
d_gene: TRBD1
CDR3aa: AISQGGGDQPQH

j_gene: TRBJ2-1
v_gene: TRBV24-1
d_gene: .
CDR3aa: ATSDPGSEPWEQF

j_gene: TRBJ2-5
v_gene: TRBV5-1
d_gene: TRBD1
CDR3aa: ASSHRGLETQY

j_gene: TRBJ2-3
v_gene: TRBV4-2
d_gene: TRBD2
CDR3aa: ASSYRLASSTDTQY

j_gene: TRBJ1-2
v_gene: TRBV7-9
d_gene: .
CDR3aa: ASTAVYNYGYT

j_gene: TRBJ2-1
v_gene: TRBV5-5
d_gene: .
CDR3aa: AGSFSGYSEQF

j_gene: TRBJ1-2
v_gene: TRBV28
d_gene: .
CDR3aa: ASRTKGLGKGGGYT

j_gene: TRBJ2-5
v_gene: TRBV12-3/TRBV12-4
d_gene: .
CDR3aa: ASSLREVRTQY

j_gene: TRBJ2-5
v_gene: TRBV5-5
d_gene: TRBD2
CDR3aa: ASSSGVGRETQY

j_gene: TRBJ1-2
v_gene: TRBV12-3/TRBV12-4
d_gene: TRBD1
CDR3aa: ASSLGGQANT

j_gene: TRBJ2-3
v_gene: TRBV5-1
d_gene: TRBD1
CDR3aa: ASSADRDVTQY

j_gene: TRBJ2-1
v_gene: TRBV5-1
d_gene: TRBD2
CDR3aa: ASSRGLADVFKSSYNEQF

j_gene: TRBJ2-1
v_gene: TRBV27
d_gene: TRBD2
CDR3aa: ASRSLAGGNEQF

j_gene: .
v_gene: TRBV6-1
d_gene: TRBD2
CDR3aa: ASSPTSGSRYEQY

j_gene: TRBJ2-1
v_gene: TRBV4-2
d_gene: .
CDR3aa: ASSQDEYTHDEQF

j_gene: .
v_gene: TRBV20-1
d_gene: TRBD2
CDR3aa: SARPSGPEETQY

j_gene: TRBJ1-2
v_gene: TRBV21-1
d_gene: .
CDR3aa: ASSKAHRSTGANYGYT

j_gene: TRBJ2-7
v_gene: TRBV7-2
d_gene: .
CDR3aa: ASSLGQINEQY

j_gene: TRBJ2-7
v_gene: TRBV5-5
d_gene: TRBD1
CDR3aa: ASRSPGQRSYEQY

j_gene: TRBJ2-7
v_gene: TRBV28
d_gene: TRBD2
CDR3aa: ASTLAGEPYEQY

j_gene: TRBJ2-7
v_gene: TRBV9
d_gene: .
CDR3aa: ASSPNRLEQY

j_gene: .
v_gene: TRBV27
d_gene: .
CDR3aa: ASSLGGEGTQY

j_gene: TRBJ1-2
v_gene: TRBV20-1
d_gene: .
CDR3aa: SASRENYGYT

j_gene: TRBJ1-5
v_gene: TRBV5-1
d_gene: .
CDR3aa: ASSLGSWGNQPQH

j_gene: TRBJ2-1
v_gene: TRBV7-2
d_gene: .
CDR3aa: AGSPGAGQYYNEQF

j_gene: TRBJ1-2
v_gene: TRBV25-1
d_gene: .
CDR3aa: ASSEAGTENYGYT

j_gene: TRBJ1-5
v_gene: TRBV7-9
d_gene: .
CDR3aa: ASSVRQFNQPQH

j_gene: TRBJ2-5
v_gene: TRBV29-1
d_gene: TRBD2
CDR3aa: SVDQTSWETQY

j_gene: TRBJ2-1
v_gene: TRBV12-3/TRBV12-4
d_gene: .
CDR3aa: ASTWGRNEQF

j_gene: TRBJ2-7
v_gene: TRBV24-1
d_gene: .
CDR3aa: ATNNPGPRGPNSYEQY

j_gene: TRBJ2-3
v_gene: TRBV29-1
d_gene: .
CDR3aa: SGGRDSATDTQY

j_gene: TRBJ2-1
v_gene: TRBV7-8
d_gene: .
CDR3aa: ASSLARRGRLPYNEQF

j_gene: TRBJ2-3
v_gene: TRBV12-3/TRBV12-4
d_gene: .
CDR3aa: ASRQGRFTDTQY

j_gene: TRBJ2-7
v_gene: TRBV6-1
d_gene: TRBD2
CDR3aa: ASKERGAFYEQY